These 26 T cell receptor beta chains were all obtained from the same sample, sequenced in a study of blood T cell repertoires in COVID-19. Generated by immunoSEQ multiplex PCR, the TCRdb table keeps only in-frame clones and is missing some. The data contain around 310,000 clones, 85% to 90% of them seen just once; the ten biggest clones take up more than 3%. Source material: peripheral blood. Receptor source: a woman aged 50 to 60 with active or convalescent COVID-19.

CDR3 DNA: TGTGCCAGTAGGGGGACGGAAGGACAGCGGATGAACTATGGCTACACCTTC. This sequence encodes CASRGTEGQRMNYGYTF. The rearrangement uses TRBV19 and TRBJ1-2; a weak D match, TRBD1 (6 bases). CDR1 is LNHDA and CDR2 is SQIVND in the germline V gene (reference sequence). Trimming took 6 bases from V and 2 from J, leaving 22 bases between them. The CDR3 is 17 residues long.

The chain recombines TRBV7-9 with TRBJ1-1; 7 bases match TRBD1. This CDR3 comprises 15 residues. Germline trimming cut 1 base from V and 4 bases from J; bases unmatched to any gene: 6. Germline-derived CDR1 and CDR2 are SEHNR and FQNEAQ (reference sequence). Here the CDR3 reads CASSLEYRGFTEAFF. In DNA form, the CDR3 reads TGTGCCAGCAGCTTAGAGTACAGGGGATTCACTGAAGCTTTCTTT.

CDR3 amino acids: CASSLAKTFGGSYGYTF. CDR3 coding DNA: TGTGCCAGCAGCTTGGCCAAGACCTTCGGGGGATCCTATGGCTACACCTTC. The rearrangement links TRBV5-6 to TRBJ1-2; tentatively, D is TRBD1 (5 bases). V lost 0 bases, J lost 4 bases, and 19 bases lay in between. Germline lookup yields CDR1 SGHDT and CDR2 YYEEEE. This CDR3 spans 17 amino acids.

The gene calls are TRBV6-2 or TRBV6-3 and TRBJ1-6, with 7 bases that match TRBD1. CDR1 and CDR2 (germline): MNHEY, SVGEGT. The V gene end was trimmed by 6 bases and the J gene end by 5 bases; junction bases not matched to a gene: 4. The CDR3 consists of 14 residues. CDR3 residues: CASSTGTDNSPLHF. CDR3 DNA: TGTGCCAGCAGCACCGGGACAGATAATTCACCCCTCCACTTT.

The count of this clone is one. The chain uses TRBV11-2 and TRBJ2-3, with 7 bases lining up with TRBD1. Germline V gives CDR1 SGHAT, CDR2 FQNNGV. V was clipped by 1 base and J by 3 bases; unmatched bases: 4. The CDR3 loop spans 15 amino acids. The CDR3 DNA reads as TGTGCCAGCAGCTTAGTGACAGGGATTACAGATACGCAGTATTTT. Translation gives CASSLVTGITDTQYF.

This chain links TRBV30 with TRBJ1-5; D possibly corresponds to TRBD1 (6 bases). V lost 5 bases and J lost 6, with 17 bases in between. CDR1 is GTSNPN, CDR2 SVGIG, per germline (reference sequence). The CDR3 is 14 amino acids. CDR3 in amino acids: CAWGYRVPGQPQHF. CDR3 in DNA: TGTGCCTGGGGCTACAGGGTTCCGGGTCAGCCCCAGCATTTT.

The rearrangement links TRBV12-3 or TRBV12-4 to TRBJ1-4; TRBD1 aligns across 8 bases. The CDR3 totals 13 residues. With 4 bases clipped from V and 11 bases from J, the junction kept 6 bases outside the gene matches. CDR3 loop: CASSSSGGDKLFF. The DNA for the CDR3 is TGTGCCAGCAGTTCCTCAGGGGGCGATAAACTGTTTTTT.

The CDR3 region is CASSQGAGGSYEQYF. CDR3 nucleotides: TGTGCCAGCAGCCAAGGGGCAGGGGGCTCCTACGAGCAGTACTTC. The V call is TRBV3-1 (or the pseudogene TRBV3-2), the J call TRBJ2-7; TRBD1 matches at 7 bases. The CDR3 consists of 15 residues. From germline, CDR1 is LGHDT and CDR2 YNNKEL (reference sequence). The V gene end was trimmed by 1 base and the J gene end by 0 bases; junction bases not matched to a gene: 3.

The sample holds one count of this clone. This chain connects TRBV6-2 or TRBV6-3 to TRBJ1-4; D call uncertain. The ends were cut back, 5 bases at V and 3 bases at J, with 7 bases in the middle. The CDR3 consists of 13 residues. From germline, CDR1 is MNHEY and CDR2 SVGEGT. The CDR3 region has the DNA TGTGCCAGCAGTGAGAATTCTAATGAAAAACTGTTTTTT. Amino acids: CASSENSNEKLFF.

V usage is TRBV10-3 and J usage is TRBJ2-2; 11 nucleotides line up with TRBD2. V lost 4 bases to trimming and J lost 4 bases; unmatched junction nucleotides: 11. The CDR3 is made up of 18 amino acids. Germline V lookup: CDR1 ENHRY, CDR2 SYGVKD. CDR3 amino acids: CAISGPGTSGFLTGELFF. CDR3 coding DNA: TGTGCCATCAGTGGACCCGGGACTAGCGGTTTTCTCACCGGGGAGCTGTTTTTT.

V and J are TRBV7-2 and TRBJ1-2; TRBD1 is a possible D gene (6 bases). Between the trimmed V and J ends, which lost 3 bases and 8 bases, there was a span of 19 bases. The CDR3 covers 15 residues. Germline lookup yields CDR1 SGHTA and CDR2 FQGNSA. The CDR3 is CASSFWLQDQGGYTF. The CDR3 region has the DNA TGTGCCAGCAGCTTTTGGCTACAGGATCAGGGGGGCTACACCTTC.

The CDR3 loop is CASSTLPGQGTYEQYF. CDR3 nucleotide sequence: TGTGCCAGCAGCACCTTGCCTGGACAGGGGACCTACGAGCAGTACTTC. This chain connects TRBV7-2 to TRBJ2-7, with 9 bases lining up with TRBD1. Unmatched junction bases numbered 10, after V lost 5 bases and J lost 2 bases. The CDR3 runs 16 residues. From germline, CDR1 is SGHTA and CDR2 FQGNSA.

V is TRBV7-6 and J is TRBJ2-2; no reliable D call. Trimming shortened V by 0 bases and J by 5 bases, and 13 bases separated the two germline ends. Germline CDR1 reads SGHVS; CDR2 reads FNYEAQ. The CDR3 runs to 16 residues. The CDR3 nucleotides are TGTGCCAGCAGCTTAGCGCTGGCAGGAAGTACCGGGGAGCTGTTTTTT. Its translation: CASSLALAGSTGELFF. Complete variable domain (other parts from reference TRBV7-6 and TRBJ2-2): GAGVSQSPRYKVTKRGQDVALRCDPISGHVSLYWYRQALGQGPEFLTYFNYEAQQDKSGLPNDRFSAERPEGSISTLTIQRTEQRDSAMYRCASSLALAGSTGELFFGEGSRLTVL.

This sequence joins TRBV30 and TRBJ2-7; 8 nucleotides line up with TRBD1. CDR3 size: 12 residues. V trimming: 3 bases; J trimming: 6 bases; junction bases outside the gene matches: 4. CDR1 is GTSNPN, CDR2 SVGIG, per germline (reference sequence). The CDR3 DNA sequence: TGTGCCTGGAGGCCTACAGGGGGCGAGCAGTACTTC. This gives the protein CAWRPTGGEQYF.

The chain has TRBV18 and TRBJ1-3, with no clear D. The CDR3 totals 13 residues. Germline CDR1 reads KGHSH; CDR2 reads LQKENI. The ends were cut back, 3 bases at V and 3 bases at J, with 6 bases in the middle. CDR3 in DNA: TGTGCCAGCTCACCGTCCCTTGGAAACACCATATATTTT. Translation: CASSPSLGNTIYF.

The rearrangement uses TRBV27 and TRBJ2-5; D might be TRBD1 (5 bases). The ends were cut back, 7 bases at V and 6 bases at J, with 21 bases in the middle. CDR3 length: 15 amino acids. Germline-derived CDR1 and CDR2 are MNHEY and SMNVEV (reference sequence). This chain's CDR3 is CASTTLDSPLKTQYF. The CDR3 DNA reads as TGTGCCAGCACAACATTAGACAGTCCCCTTAAGACCCAGTACTTC.

This clone was detected only once. This chain joins TRBV12-3 or TRBV12-4 and TRBJ1-2; unclear D gene. The CDR3 spans 13 residues. Trimming removed 5 bases from V and 4 bases from J, with 11 bases in between. CDR3 coding DNA: TGTGCCAGCAGTAACTACGACTCCTATGGCTACACCTTC. Its translation: CASSNYDSYGYTF.

The chain carries TRBV7-3 and TRBJ2-1; 9 nucleotides line up with TRBD2. Germline V CDR1 and CDR2: SGHTA, FQGTGA. The trim removed 2 bases at V and 5 bases at J, leaving 7 bases unmatched. The CDR3 runs 16 residues. CDR3 sequence reads: CASSLGLAGKDNEQFF. The CDR3 bases are TGTGCCAGCAGCTTAGGTCTAGCGGGAAAAGACAATGAGCAGTTCTTC.

The genes are TRBV27 and TRBJ2-7; D may be TRBD1 (6 bases). V gave up 3 bases and J gave up 0 bases, with 15 bases separating them. The CDR3 length is 16 residues. Germline loops: CDR1 MNHEY, CDR2 SMNVEV (reference sequence). The DNA of the CDR3 is TGTGCCAGCAGTTTTCAGCCCGGGACATCCTCCTACGAGCAGTACTTC. Protein sequence: CASSFQPGTSSYEQYF.

The gene calls are TRBV29-1 and TRBJ1-1; possible D gene TRBD1, 5 bases. The CDR3 runs to 13 residues. Trimming took off 4 bases at V and 8 bases at J, with 17 bases between the two ends. Germline V gene lookup returns CDR1 SQVTM and CDR2 ANQGSEA. The DNA of the CDR3 is TGCAGCGTTGTACTTCGGCAGGGTCTGGAAGCTTTCTTT. It codes for CSVVLRQGLEAFF.

CDR3 DNA: TGTGCCAGCAGTCCCGGGACAGGGGTGTTAAAACTGTTTTTT. The encoded protein is CASSPGTGVLKLFF. The chain employs TRBV2 and TRBJ1-4; 10 positions agree with TRBD1. The CDR3 length is 14 residues. The germline CDR1 and CDR2 sequences are SNHLY and FYNNEI. Losses at the gene ends were 5 bases for V and 10 bases for J; bases not matched to a gene: 7. Filled out from reference TRBV2 and TRBJ1-4, the complete variable domain reads EPEVTQTPSHQVTQMGQEVILRCVPISNHLYFYWYRQILGQKVEFLVSFYNNEISEKSEIFDDQFSVERPDGSNFTLKIRSTKLEDSAMYFCASSPGTGVLKLFFGSGTQLSVL.

This chain joins TRBV3-1 (or the pseudogene TRBV3-2) and TRBJ1-1; D gene unclear. This CDR3 spans 13 amino acids. CDR1 and CDR2 (germline): LGHDT, YNNKEL (reference sequence). Trimming took 5 bases from V and 0 from J, leaving 7 bases between them. The CDR3 bases are TGTGCCAGCAGCTTTACAGTGAACACTGAAGCTTTCTTT. Translation: CASSFTVNTEAFF.

This clone showed up just a few times. The chain combines TRBV18 with TRBJ1-2; 12 bases align to TRBD1. The CDR3 loop spans 15 amino acids. V shed 5 bases, J shed 7 bases, and the junction held 8 bases outside the gene matches. Germline V CDR1 and CDR2: KGHSH, LQKENI. The CDR3 reads CASSSRDRGLGGYTF. In DNA, the CDR3 is TGTGCCAGCTCATCCCGGGACAGGGGGCTCGGTGGCTACACCTTC.

V and J are TRBV4-2 and TRBJ2-3; 7 nucleotides align to TRBD2. The V gene end was trimmed by 1 base and the J gene end by 5 bases; junction bases not matched to a gene: 9. Germline loops: CDR1 LGHNA, CDR2 YNFKEQ. This CDR3 contains 16 residues. In nucleotides, the CDR3 is TGTGCCAGCAGCCAAGCCAGCGGGGCAAGAGGAGATACGCAGTATTTT. This gives the protein CASSQASGARGDTQYF.

The chain recombines TRBV4-1 with TRBJ1-5; 7 bases line up with TRBD1. This CDR3 region has 19 residues. From germline, CDR1 is MGHRA and CDR2 YSYEKL. V lost 0 bases to trimming and J lost 0 bases; unmatched junction nucleotides: 11. The CDR3 is CASSQDWTGTSFSNQPQHF. In nucleotides, the CDR3 is TGCGCCAGCAGCCAAGACTGGACAGGTACATCATTTAGCAATCAGCCCCAGCATTTT.

V is TRBV11-1 and J is TRBJ1-2; 8 bases agree with TRBD1. V lost 6 bases to trimming and J lost 4 bases; unmatched junction nucleotides: 4. Germline loops: CDR1 SGHAT, CDR2 FQDESV (reference sequence). The CDR3 spans 13 residues. Here the CDR3 DNA reads TGTGCCAGCAGTCTTGACAGGGGCTATGGCTACACCTTC. Residues: CASSLDRGYGYTF.